This is a list of T cell receptor beta chains from one sample in a study of blood T cell repertoires in COVID-19. Sequencing was performed with immunoSEQ multiplex PCR; in TCRdb, only in-frame clones are kept and a portion is missing. The data contain approximately 300,000 clones, almost 90% of them seen just once; the ten biggest clones take up around 0.96%. What was sequenced was peripheral blood. The source of these receptors is a woman aged 40-49 years with COVID-19, enrolled during active disease. Each CDR3 is given with its conserved first and last residue. D genes are given only for firm matches. Rows may omit the clone size; those that give it use once, few, many or a size class.

clone size,V gene,J gene,D gene,CDR3 DNA,CDR3 protein
-,TRBV27,TRBJ2-2,-,TGTGCCAGCAGTTTGGAGGAATCCGGGGAGCTGTTTTTT,CASSLEESGELFF
-,TRBV5-1,TRBJ2-7,TRBD1,TGCGCCAGCAGAGGGCAGGGGGTCTCCTACGAGCAGTACTTC,CASRGQGVSYEQYF
-,TRBV5-4,TRBJ2-7,-,TGTGCCAGCAGCCCTTCCGGAGGACAGCCCTACGAGCAGTACTTC,CASSPSGGQPYEQYF
-,TRBV7-2,TRBJ2-7,TRBD2,TGTGCCAGCAGCTTAGGTCTATCGGCTAGCGGGTACTACGAGCAGTACTTC,CASSLGLSASGYYEQYF
-,TRBV7-9,TRBJ1-2,-,TGTGCCAGCAGCCGAACTGGACAGACTAACTATGGCTACACCTTC,CASSRTGQTNYGYTF
few,TRBV9,TRBJ1-6,TRBD1,TGTGCCAGCAGCGTAGGTCAGGGGGCTGGATCACCCCTCCACTTT,CASSVGQGAGSPLHF
-,TRBV24-1,TRBJ2-7,-,TGTGCCACCAGTGATACGGGGACAAGAGTCTACGAGCAGTACTTC,CATSDTGTRVYEQYF
-,TRBV11-2,TRBJ2-7,TRBD1,TGTGCCAGCAGCTTAGCCTGGGACAGGGCTCAGAAGTACTTC,CASSLAWDRAQKYF
-,TRBV9,TRBJ1-4,TRBD1,TGTGCCAGCAGCGCGACAGGGTCCCGTGAAAAACTGTTTTTT,CASSATGSREKLFF
-,TRBV28,TRBJ1-3,TRBD1,TGTGCCAGCAGTCCCGGACAGGGGATCTCTGGAAACACCATATATTTT,CASSPGQGISGNTIYF
few,TRBV2,TRBJ1-5,-,TGTGCCAGCAGTGAATGGGGGGATCAGCCCCAGCATTTT,CASSEWGDQPQHF
-,TRBV11-2,TRBJ2-7,-,TGTGCCAGCAGCTTAGGGGCTGCCAGGGCCTACGAGCAGTACTTC,CASSLGAARAYEQYF
-,TRBV19,TRBJ2-5,-,TGTGCCAGTAGTTGGGCTAGCTCGGGGGAGACCCAGTACTTC,CASSWASSGETQYF
-,TRBV19,TRBJ1-1,TRBD1,TGTGCCAGTAGTATAGATCCTGGGACAGCGAACACTGAAGCTTTCTTT,CASSIDPGTANTEAFF
-,TRBV7-2,TRBJ1-1,TRBD1,TGTGCCAGCAGCCTATACGGACAGGGGGTCACTGAAGCTTTCTTT,CASSLYGQGVTEAFF
-,TRBV29-1,TRBJ1-1,-,TGCAGCGTTGAGAACGACAGTCCCGGGCCCGGTGAAGCTTTCTTT,CSVENDSPGPGEAFF
-,TRBV5-8,TRBJ1-5,TRBD1,TGTGCCAGCAAGAAAACAGGGGTGTTGGGTCAGCCCCAGCATTTT,CASKKTGVLGQPQHF
-,TRBV27,TRBJ2-1,-,TGTGCCAGCAGTTTATCAGACAGGCTGTCCTACAATGAGCAGTTCTTC,CASSLSDRLSYNEQFF
-,TRBV28,TRBJ1-4,TRBD1,TGTGCCAGCAGTACTACAGGGGGCGCGTGGGAAAAACTGTTTTTT,CASSTTGGAWEKLFF
-,TRBV2,TRBJ1-6,-,TGTGCCAGCAGGGGCACAGGCCCCTATAATTCACCCCTCCACTTT,CASRGTGPYNSPLHF
few,TRBV7-9,TRBJ1-1,TRBD1,TGTGCCAGCAGCTCCAGGACAGGGCGGGTGAACACTGAAGCTTTCTTT,CASSSRTGRVNTEAFF
-,TRBV5-1,TRBJ2-5,TRBD2,TGCGCCAGCAGCTTCGTTGCGGGGGGTCCAGAGACCCAGTACTTC,CASSFVAGGPETQYF
-,TRBV12-5,TRBJ1-1,TRBD1,TGTGCTAGTGGTTTGGGTACAGGGGGGCGAACTGAAGCTTTCTTT,CASGLGTGGRTEAFF
-,TRBV5-6,TRBJ2-4,-,TGTGCCAGCAGCTTGGTTGGAGGGGCCAAAAACATTCAGTACTTC,CASSLVGGAKNIQYF
-,TRBV12-3/TRBV12-4,TRBJ2-2,-,TGTGCCAGCAGTTTAGCCCGGTCCGGGGAGCTGTTTTTT,CASSLARSGELFF
-,TRBV7-3,TRBJ2-2,-,TGTGCCAGCAGCTTGGCAGGGCTAACCGGGGAGCTGTTTTTT,CASSLAGLTGELFF
once,TRBV5-4,TRBJ1-1,TRBD1,TGTGCCAGCAGCCCAGGACAGGGGGTGAGGAACACTGAAGCTTTCTTT,CASSPGQGVRNTEAFF
-,TRBV30,TRBJ2-7,-,TGTGCCTGGAGGGCTTTAGACAGGACCTACGAGCAGTACTTC,CAWRALDRTYEQYF
-,TRBV11-1,TRBJ1-6,TRBD1,TGTGCCAGCACCATTTCCGGGACAGCCAATTCACCCCTCCACTTT,CASTISGTANSPLHF
once,TRBV7-2,TRBJ1-1,-,TGTGCCAGCAGCTTAGCACTAAGCGTTGGAGAAGCTTTCTTT,CASSLALSVGEAFF
-,TRBV6-5,TRBJ1-1,-,TGTGCCAGCAGTTTTCGAGACATTGGTTTGAACACTGAAGCTTTCTTT,CASSFRDIGLNTEAFF
-,TRBV14,TRBJ2-2,-,TGTGCCAGCAGCCTGGGCGGGTTTGCGAACACCGGGGAGCTGTTTTTT,CASSLGGFANTGELFF
-,TRBV7-3,TRBJ2-5,TRBD1,TGTGCCAGCAGCCGACAGGGGGCCGGGGAGACCCAGTACTTC,CASSRQGAGETQYF
-,TRBV12-3/TRBV12-4,TRBJ1-2,-,TGTGCCAGCAGCTTGGGAGGGAACTATGGCTACACCTTC,CASSLGGNYGYTF
-,TRBV6-5,TRBJ2-2,TRBD1,TGTGCCAGCAGTTACTGGGGACAGGGGGCCGGGGAGCTGTTTTTT,CASSYWGQGAGELFF
-,TRBV5-1,TRBJ2-2,-,TGCGCCAGCAGCTCCGCACCGGGGTTTGGGTACGGACTCAAGAACACCGGGGAGCTGTTTTTT,CASSSAPGFGYGLKNTGELFF
-,TRBV27,TRBJ1-2,-,TGTGCCAGCAGTCGGACCGGCCGGCGGGCGGACTATGGCTACACCTTC,CASSRTGRRADYGYTF
-,TRBV18,TRBJ2-5,TRBD1,TGTGCCAGCTCAGTTCGACAGGGGGCGGTCAGGGAGACCCAGTACTTC,CASSVRQGAVRETQYF
-,TRBV27,TRBJ2-2,-,TGTGCCAGCTCCCTAGTCGGCGGGGAGCTGTTTTTT,CASSLVGGELFF
-,TRBV5-1,TRBJ1-5,-,TGCGCCAGCAGCTTGGACGGGTATAGCAATCAGCCCCAGCATTTT,CASSLDGYSNQPQHF
-,TRBV30,TRBJ1-5,-,TGTGCCTGGAGTGGTCAGGGCAATCAGCCCCAGCATTTT,CAWSGQGNQPQHF